This TCR beta chain was identified during a study of T cell responses to AZD1222 COVID-19 vaccine (dated by TCRdb to about 2021). Background on the whole study: Because spike-specific TCR depth and breadth did not differ between the two schedules, AZD1222 recipients who got a second dose at roughly 4 weeks were pooled with those who got a second dose at roughly 12 weeks. TCR sequencing was performed for about 240 trial participants, of whom approximately 200 were given two doses of AZD1222 and around 26 were given two doses of MenACWY control vaccine. Trial participants were enrolled by age into 18-55, 56-69 and 70-plus year subgroups, with 148, 28 and 57 TCR-sequenced participants respectively.

Regarding this clone: This receptor's antigen is unknown. The input lacks base qualities; no much larger clone sits a single base away.

The germline V gene encodes CDR1 SGHNT and CDR2 YYREEE (reference sequence). The CDR3 goes from the cysteine to the phenylalanine over 13 residues. The retained sequence is limited to the CDR3, 39 bases, with the frame set at the first base. V lost 3 bases and J lost 8 bases; the stretch between them is 14 bases long. Explained via the paper, the time point label denotes: baseline before first vaccination. Samples from vaccinated people were obtained from the UK trials COV001 and COV002, which included a single-blind randomized controlled phase 2/3 trial of AZD1222 (ChAdOx1 nCoV-19) in healthy adults. For TCRbeta chain sequencing, PBMC samples were collected from trial participants at day 0 and at day 28 after the second dose. Overall study outcomes, separate from this receptor: Participants were mostly white British and included more females than males, and it was suggested by the authors that clonal diversity may have been underestimated. Epitopes outside the regions mutated in the B.1.351 and B.1.1.7 variants were reportedly recognized by nearly half of the unique spike-specific TCRs. Because no day 14 peak-response samples were available, the repertoires could be characterized only after the peak T cell response. Conclusions about previously exposed vaccinees were limited because only six AZD1222 recipients were SARS-CoV-2 seropositive at baseline. In the small 56-69-year group, the increase in depth fell short of significance, most likely because of low power. The vaccine-associated CD4 TCRs covered the entire spike protein, and the dominant responses fell in regions 160-218 and 743-854. After two AZD1222 doses, both the breadth and the depth of spike-specific TCRs were significantly higher than at day 0 and than in MenACWY recipients.

The CDR3 regions of human TCRbeta chains were analyzed by immunosequencing. Regarding the original processing steps: TCRs in the repertoires were compared against a reference library of SARS-CoV-2-specific TCRs that had been generated with the MIRA antigen-specificity platform. Breadth meant the fraction of unique TCRs that were SARS-CoV-2-associated, whereas depth meant the fraction of total T cells that were SARS-CoV-2-associated. Each spike-specific TCR was assigned to its reactive spike region and to a CD4 or CD8 class using the MIRA data. Log10-transformed breadth and depth values were compared by one-way ANOVA with Sidak's multiple comparisons tests. TCRdb took this table from immuneACCESS and kept in-frame rearrangements with V and J called. Such tables lack part of the clones; where checked against another copy, unresolved V genes explain under half of the gap, and the rest is unexplained. V and J calls and clone size come straight from that table; D and trimming were deduced from the DNA. Here the sample has roughly 170,000 clones; just under 95% occur a single time. Over 0.7% of the sample belongs to the ten largest clones.

The specimen comprised peripheral blood, sampled on day 0 of AZD1222 vaccination. This chain is built from TRBV5-4 and TRBJ1-2, and the D gene may be TRBD1, 6 bases matching. The source is an adult in good health. The DNA is TGTGCCAGCAGCTGGAAGGACAGCAGCGGCTACACCTTC. It is translated as CASSWKDSSGYTF.